The 11 T cell receptor beta chains below were found in one sample sequenced in a study of blood T cell repertoires in COVID-19 (TCRdb year 2020). Libraries were built with the immunoSEQ multiplex PCR assay. The clones in this table, taken by TCRdb from immuneACCESS, are in-frame only. Not every clone is retained; where verified, under half of the shortfall comes from an unresolved V gene, and the cause of the rest is unknown. This sample has fewer than 350,000 clones in its table, and roughly nine tenths of those were observed once. The ten largest clones take up approximately 5.2% of the sample. The sequenced material came from PBMCs or T cells enriched from blood (not recorded which). The receptors were sampled from a man aged 55 to 70 who had recovered from COVID-19.

Concerning this clone: The sample has other DNA sequences that encode this CDR3 too. This rearrangement joins TRBV24-1 to TRBJ1-3; D uncertain. CDR1 and CDR2 from the germline V gene are KGHDR and SFDVKD. V was pared by 2 bases and J by 0 bases, with 7 bases between. This CDR3 contains 15 residues. Here the CDR3 reads CATSDSRSSGNTIYF. The CDR3 DNA sequence: TGTGCCACCAGTGATTCGAGGAGCTCTGGAAACACCATATATTTT.

The chain combines TRBV5-6 with TRBJ2-7; no clear D. This CDR3 spans 15 amino acids. V was pared by 4 bases and J by 0 bases, with 14 bases between. Per germline, CDR1 SGHDT and CDR2 YYEEEE. CDR3 protein: CASSPTGQASYEQYF. CDR3 bases: TGTGCCAGCAGCCCAACTGGTCAGGCCTCCTACGAGCAGTACTTC.

V usage is TRBV6-5 and J usage is TRBJ1-3, with D unclear. V dropped 0 bases and J dropped 0 bases, with 6 bases sitting between them. CDR3 length: 15 residues. Germline V gene lookup returns CDR1 MNHEY and CDR2 SVGAGI. CDR3 protein: CASSYSLISGNTIYF. In DNA form, the CDR3 reads TGTGCCAGCAGTTACTCCCTTATCTCTGGAAACACCATATATTTT.

V is TRBV5-1 and J is TRBJ2-5; D is uncertain. Per the germline V gene, CDR1 is SGHRS and CDR2 is YFSETQ. V lost 1 base to trimming and J lost 5 bases, with 9 bases between them. The CDR3 contains 13 residues. CDR3 region: CASSLRAIETQYF. The CDR3 DNA reads TGCGCCAGCAGCTTGCGAGCAATTGAGACCCAGTACTTC.

The V gene is TRBV19, the J gene TRBJ1-2; TRBD1 aligns across 7 bases. Germline V gene lookup returns CDR1 LNHDA and CDR2 SQIVND (reference sequence). Trimming removed 5 bases from V and 4 bases from J; junction bases left unmatched: 10. The CDR3 has 15 amino acids. CDR3 DNA sequence: TGTGCCAGTAGTGATCCGGGACAGACTGTCTATGGCTACACCTTC. It specifies CASSDPGQTVYGYTF.

V and J are TRBV27 and TRBJ2-1; D ambiguous. The CDR3 is made up of 14 amino acids. Trimming took 5 bases from V and 0 from J, leaving 8 bases between them. CDR1 is MNHEY and CDR2 is SMNVEV in the germline V gene (reference sequence). The CDR3, as DNA: TGTGCCAGCAGTGTTCTGAGCTCCTACAATGAGCAGTTCTTC. Protein sequence: CASSVLSSYNEQFF.

The CDR3 nucleotides read TGTGCCATCAGTGAAACAAGCGGGTTCGCCTACGAGCAGTACTTC. As protein: CAISETSGFAYEQYF. The J gene is TRBJ2-7, the V gene TRBV10-3, with a weak D call TRBD2 (6 bases). The CDR3 sequence is 15 residues long. Between the trimmed V and J ends, which lost 3 bases and 2 bases, there was a span of 14 bases. Germline V gene data show CDR1 as ENHRY and CDR2 as SYGVKD.

The chain employs TRBV28 and TRBJ1-4; D remains ambiguous. The germline V gene encodes CDR1 MDHEN and CDR2 SYDVKM. Trimming stripped 5 bases from V and 4 bases from J, with 8 bases between. The CDR3 extends over 13 amino acids. CDR3 protein: CASSHSINEKLFF. The CDR3 coding sequence is TGTGCCAGCAGTCACAGCATTAATGAAAAACTGTTTTTT.

This clone has just one count. This chain connects TRBV4-2 to TRBJ2-7, with a possible D match to TRBD2 (5 bases). The CDR3 runs 14 residues. V was pared by 4 bases and J by 1 base, with 11 bases between. The germline gives CDR1 LGHNA, CDR2 YNFKEQ. This CDR3 reads CASSPRADSYEQYF. As DNA, the CDR3 is TGTGCCAGCAGCCCGAGAGCGGATTCCTACGAGCAGTACTTC.

The gene calls are TRBV5-1 and TRBJ1-5; a weak D match, TRBD1 (5 bases). The germline CDR1 and CDR2 sequences are SGHRS and YFSETQ. The CDR3 sequence is 15 residues long. Deletions cut 0 bases from V and 2 bases from J, with 9 bases between. The CDR3 DNA reads TGCGCCAGCAGCTTGGAGCCGGGGGGCAATCAGCCCCAGCATTTT. Amino acid sequence: CASSLEPGGNQPQHF. The full variable domain, rest sourced from reference TRBV5-1 and TRBJ1-5, is KAGVTQTPRYLIKTRGQQVTLSCSPISGHRSVSWYQQTPGQGLQFLFEYFSETQRNKGNFPGRFSGRQFSNSRSEMNVSTLELGDSALYLCASSLEPGGNQPQHFGDGTRLSIL.

The sample holds a few counts of this clone. V and J are TRBV7-9 and TRBJ2-5, with D possibly TRBD1 on 5 matching bases. The CDR3 has 15 residues. CDR1 is SEHNR, CDR2 FQNEAQ, per germline (reference sequence). V dropped 11 bases and J dropped 2 bases, with 21 bases sitting between them. The CDR3 protein is CASQAQGRTQETQYF. In nucleotides, the CDR3 is TGTGCCTCTCAAGCCCAGGGCAGGACACAAGAGACCCAGTACTTC.